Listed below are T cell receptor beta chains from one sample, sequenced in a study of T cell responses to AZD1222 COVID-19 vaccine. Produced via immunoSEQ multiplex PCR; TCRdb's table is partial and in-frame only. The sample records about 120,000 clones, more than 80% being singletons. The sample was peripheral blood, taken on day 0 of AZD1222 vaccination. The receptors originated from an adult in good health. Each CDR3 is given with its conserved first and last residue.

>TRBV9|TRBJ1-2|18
CASSYLGKAAPGAYGYTF
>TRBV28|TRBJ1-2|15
CASSSFQRLSYGYTF
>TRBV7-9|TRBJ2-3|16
CASSLLLAGLTDTQYF
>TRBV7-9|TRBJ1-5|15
CASSSPDRGDQPQHF
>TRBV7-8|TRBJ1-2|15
CASSSRETDFYGYTF
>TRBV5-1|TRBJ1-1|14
CASSLLRGNTEAFF
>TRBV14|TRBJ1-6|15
CASSQFTGYNSPLHF
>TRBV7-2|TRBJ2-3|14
CASSLAGGTDTQYF
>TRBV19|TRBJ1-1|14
CASSTPGQGPQAFF
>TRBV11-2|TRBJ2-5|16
CASSLVPSGRGETQYF
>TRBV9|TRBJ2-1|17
CASSGGAGDRRYNEQFF
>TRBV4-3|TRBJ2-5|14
CASSQDRSQETQYF
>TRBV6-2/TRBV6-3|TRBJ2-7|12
CASSIDSREQYF
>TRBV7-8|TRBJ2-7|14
CASSLMDSSYEQYF
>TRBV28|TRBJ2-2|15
CASRTGGLGTGELFF
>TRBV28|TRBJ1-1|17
CASSFYQGLLLNTEAFF
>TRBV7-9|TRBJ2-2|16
CASSSTIGQYTGELFF
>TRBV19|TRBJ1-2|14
CASTTSGSLYGYTF
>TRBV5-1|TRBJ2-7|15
CASSSGTRSSYEQYF
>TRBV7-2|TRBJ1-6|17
CASSLVSADRYNSPLHF
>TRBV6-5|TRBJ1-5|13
CASSSGPRQPQHF
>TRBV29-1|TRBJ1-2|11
CSVESRYGYTF
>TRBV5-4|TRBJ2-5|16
CASSPGTIQYQETQYF
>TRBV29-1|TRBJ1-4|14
CSVARQGSNEKLFF
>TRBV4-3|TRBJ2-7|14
CASSHRTDSYEQYF
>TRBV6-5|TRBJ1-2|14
CASSYSSWLYGYTF
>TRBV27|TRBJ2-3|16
CASSLYQGTSTDTQYF
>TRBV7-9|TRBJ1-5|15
CASSLAGPSNQPQHF
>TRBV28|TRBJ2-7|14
CASSLAQLGDEQYF